The sample holds a few counts of the clone carrying this T cell receptor (beta chain). Antigen specificity is unknown. The data were taken from a study of cytomegalovirus exposure and HLA in healthy donors. PCR employed 60 Vbeta and 13 Jbeta primers. Sequenced by immunoSEQ multiplex PCR; TCRdb stores in-frame clones only, minus some. This sample yields 120,000 to 150,000 clones, of which about 75% are seen a single time; about 3.9% belongs to the top ten. V was clipped by 5 bases and J by 1 base, with 14 bases between them. The CDR3 is 15 residues long. Per germline, CDR1 SGHTA and CDR2 FQGNSA. Notes on the study in general: A later analysis found most CMV-associated TCR beta chains apparently HLA-restricted.

The chain is built from TRBV7-2 and TRBJ1-1; tentative D call: TRBD1 (6 bases). This sequence was found in a young man in good health and CMV-seronegative. Sequencing was performed on PBMCs. The CDR3 here is CASSPQGGPNTEAFF. In nucleotides, the CDR3 is TGTGCCAGCAGCCCACAGGGAGGGCCGAACACTGAAGCTTTCTTT.